Below, 16 T cell receptor beta chains from the same sample are listed, as sequenced in a study of shared clonotypes between healthy human individuals (TCRdb year 2020). The library was built by means of the immunoSEQ multiplex PCR assay. TCRdb took over this immuneACCESS table, retaining in-frame rearrangements with V and J assigned. Such tables are incomplete; in checked studies, under half of the missing clones stem from an unresolved V gene, and the remainder is unexplained. This sample gives roughly 1,000,000 clones in total; 70% to 80% of them show up just once. The top ten constitute roughly 0.56% of the sample. Sequenced input: memory CD4+ T cells from PBMCs. The cell subset or site tag for this specimen amounts to: CD45RA-negative fraction. The receptor set was obtained from a man younger than 35 in good health. Some clones in this sample may be carry-over from other donors' samples.

The rearrangement joins TRBV5-4 to TRBJ2-2; D uncertain. The CDR3 is 13 residues long. Germline loops: CDR1 SGHNT, CDR2 YYREEE (reference sequence). V was clipped by 1 base and J by 7 bases, with 8 bases between them. The CDR3 bases are TGTGCCAGCAGCTTGAACCACGTCGGGGAGCTGTTTTTT. Translated: CASSLNHVGELFF.

The chain has TRBV4-3 and TRBJ1-2; maybe TRBD1 (5 bases). This CDR3 is 16 amino acids long. The germline gives CDR1 LGHNA, CDR2 YSLEER. V shed 1 base and J shed 3 bases, with 15 bases lying between them. The CDR3 coding sequence is TGCGCCAGCAGCCAAGCAATGGGCAGGGACGACTATGGCTACACCTTC. Amino acid sequence: CASSQAMGRDDYGYTF.

The J gene is TRBJ2-1, the V gene TRBV10-3; 9 bases align to TRBD2. The germline V gene has CDR1 ENHRY and CDR2 SYGVKD. Trimming took 0 bases from V and 13 from J; bases not matched to a gene: 1. The CDR3 runs to 12 residues. CDR3 residues: CAISESGTSQFF. The CDR3 DNA reads TGTGCCATCAGTGAGTCCGGGACTAGCCAGTTCTTC.

The chain is built from TRBV28 and TRBJ1-4; the D is unclear. The V end lost 2 bases, the J end lost 8 bases, and 21 bases lay between the germline ends. The germline V gene encodes CDR1 MDHEN and CDR2 SYDVKM. The CDR3 is 17 amino acids. The CDR3 sequence: CASSLAGPPLGQEKLFF. The CDR3 DNA sequence: TGTGCCAGCAGTTTAGCGGGCCCTCCGCTAGGCCAAGAAAAACTGTTTTTT.

V and J are TRBV5-1 and TRBJ2-7; 8 positions agree with TRBD2. The V segment lost 2 bases and the J segment 6 bases; nucleotides outside the gene matches: 10. CDR1 SGHRS and CDR2 YFSETQ come from the germline V gene. The length of the CDR3 is 15 residues. CDR3 residues: CASSLRAGETSEQYF. The CDR3 coding sequence is TGCGCCAGCAGCTTACGAGCGGGAGAGACGAGCGAGCAGTACTTC. Full variable domain (rest looked up from reference TRBV5-1 and TRBJ2-7): KAGVTQTPRYLIKTRGQQVTLSCSPISGHRSVSWYQQTPGQGLQFLFEYFSETQRNKGNFPGRFSGRQFSNSRSEMNVSTLELGDSALYLCASSLRAGETSEQYFGPGTRLTVT.

The chain has TRBV4-2 and TRBJ2-5; tentatively, D is TRBD1 (6 bases). With 3 bases removed from V and 3 bases from J, the gap between germline ends came to 17 bases. The V gene's germline CDR1 is LGHNA and CDR2 YNFKEQ. This CDR3 contains 16 residues. The CDR3 reads CASSQGAGPGKETQYF. DNA of the CDR3: TGTGCCAGCAGCCAGGGGGCAGGGCCAGGAAAAGAGACCCAGTACTTC.

This clone was observed at least ten times. J is TRBJ2-4 and V is TRBV14; possibly TRBD1 or TRBD2 for D (5 bases each). Germline values: CDR1 SGHDN, CDR2 FVKESK. Trimming removed 2 bases at V and 6 bases at J, with 11 bases between. This CDR3 region has 14 residues. CDR3 sequence (DNA): TGTGCCAGCAGCCAATCCGGGGCCGGAAACATTCAGTACTTC. Translated, it gives CASSQSGAGNIQYF.

The count of this clone is one. The chain combines TRBV7-9 with TRBJ2-1; 12 bases map to TRBD2. The CDR3 contains 16 residues. CDR1 and CDR2 (germline): SEHNR, FQNEAQ (reference sequence). V dropped 1 base and J dropped 9; count of bases not matched to a gene: 7. The CDR3 sequence is CASSLVTTSGRREQFF. The CDR3 region has the DNA TGTGCCAGCAGCTTAGTAACGACTAGCGGGAGACGTGAGCAGTTCTTC.

The chain combines TRBV5-1 with TRBJ2-5, with 14 bases lining up with TRBD2. The CDR3 extends over 18 amino acids. Germline V gene sequence: CDR1 SGHRS, CDR2 YFSETQ. V dropped 0 bases and J dropped 1; count of bases not matched to a gene: 5. DNA for the CDR3: TGCGCCAGCAGCTTGGCCGGACTAGCGGGAGGTGGCCAAGAGACCCAGTACTTC. Translated: CASSLAGLAGGGQETQYF.

The rearrangement links TRBV9 to TRBJ2-5; the D call may be TRBD1 or TRBD2 (6 bases each). This CDR3 comprises 15 residues. Trimming left V 4 bases short and J 1 base short, with 14 bases between. The germline V gene has CDR1 SGDLS and CDR2 YYNGEE. The DNA of the CDR3 is TGTGCCAGCAGCCCAGATGGGGGGCGCCAAGAGACCCAGTACTTC. Its translation is CASSPDGGRQETQYF.

J is TRBJ2-1 and V is TRBV2, with TRBD1 identical over 10 bases. Germline loops: CDR1 SNHLY, CDR2 FYNNEI. The CDR3 loop spans 14 amino acids. Trimming cost V 7 bases and J 4 bases; bases outside gene matches: 4. The CDR3 loop is CASTSGQGYNEQFF. CDR3 coding DNA: TGTGCCAGCACCTCGGGACAGGGGTACAATGAGCAGTTCTTC.

This chain joins TRBV6-5 and TRBJ2-5, with D possibly matching TRBD2 (5 bases). The CDR3 has 15 amino acids. V gave up 7 bases and J gave up 3 bases, with 18 bases separating them. Germline V lookup: CDR1 MNHEY, CDR2 SVGAGI. In DNA, the CDR3 is TGTGCCAGCACCCCGCGGGTGACGTATAAAGAGACCCAGTACTTC. Amino acid sequence: CASTPRVTYKETQYF.

The chain employs TRBV5-3 and TRBJ2-1; weak D call: TRBD2 (5 bases). TRBV5-3 is known as an ORF, though its function is uncertain. The CDR3 runs 17 residues. With 1 base removed from V and 5 bases from J, the gap between germline ends came to 19 bases. The CDR3 DNA is TGTGCCAGAAGCTTGACGAGGGTTGATGTCCCCCACAATGAGCAGTTCTTC. This gives the protein CARSLTRVDVPHNEQFF.

This rearrangement joins TRBV6-6 to TRBJ2-7; D ambiguous. The V gene's germline CDR1 is MNHNY and CDR2 SVGAGI (reference sequence). The ends were cut back, 2 bases at V and 6 bases at J, with 8 bases in the middle. The CDR3 loop spans 12 amino acids. CDR3 bases: TGTGCCAGCAGTTACAAGGGTCCCGAGCAGTACTTC. This encodes CASSYKGPEQYF.

This clone has more than one count but fewer than ten. V usage is TRBV11-2 and J usage is TRBJ1-1, with D possibly being TRBD1 (6 bases). CDR3 length: 15 amino acids. Per germline, CDR1 SGHAT and CDR2 FQNNGV. The germline V and J ends were trimmed by 6 bases and 3 bases, with 17 bases remaining between them. The CDR3 loop reads CASSLGAMRDTEAFF. The CDR3 DNA follows: TGTGCCAGCAGTTTGGGGGCGATGAGGGACACTGAAGCTTTCTTT.

The rearrangement links TRBV7-2 to TRBJ2-7; D is undetermined. The length of the CDR3 is 16 residues. CDR1 is SGHTA, CDR2 FQGNSA, per germline. Trimming left V 6 bases short and J 3 bases short, with 21 bases between. The CDR3 region is CASSSAPGPWFYEQYF. DNA of the CDR3: TGTGCCAGCAGTTCGGCACCGGGCCCTTGGTTCTACGAGCAGTACTTC.